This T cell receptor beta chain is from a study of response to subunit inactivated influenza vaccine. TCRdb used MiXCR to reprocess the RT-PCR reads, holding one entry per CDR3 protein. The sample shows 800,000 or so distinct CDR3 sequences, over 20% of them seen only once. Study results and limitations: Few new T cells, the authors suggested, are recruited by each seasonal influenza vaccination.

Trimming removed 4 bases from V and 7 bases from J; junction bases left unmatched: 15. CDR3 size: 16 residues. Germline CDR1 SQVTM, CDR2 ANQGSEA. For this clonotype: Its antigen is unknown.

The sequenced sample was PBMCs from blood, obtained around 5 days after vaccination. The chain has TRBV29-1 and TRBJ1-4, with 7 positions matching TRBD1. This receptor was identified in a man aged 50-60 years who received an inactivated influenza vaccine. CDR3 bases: TGCAGCGTTGGAGGCTACAACGGGACAGTGGCTGAAAAACTGTTTTTT. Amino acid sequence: CSVGGYNGTVAEKLFF.